The 13 T cell receptor beta chains given below trace back to one sample, sequenced in a study of blood T cells in healthy people across ages. It was with a sample-barcoded 5' primer and a J-beta primer mix that a second PCR of roughly 7 to 12 cycles was run. Using its own MiXCR run on the 5' RACE reads, TCRdb lists one record per CDR3 protein. The table lists about 1.8 million distinct CDR3 sequences, roughly 50% of them singletons, with 2.1% in the top ten. Sequenced input: blood. The source is a woman between 35 and 50 years old in good health.

This clonotype was observed a few times. The chain links TRBV24-1 to TRBJ2-5; the D gene is possibly TRBD2 (5 bases). Trimming took off 5 bases at V and 0 bases at J, with 12 bases between the two ends. The length of the CDR3 is 15 residues. Germline CDR1 KGHDR, CDR2 SFDVKD. The CDR3 bases are TGTGCCACCAGTGCAGCGGCCTTGTACCAAGAGACCCAGTACTTC. Amino acid sequence: CATSAAALYQETQYF.

Only a few counts were recorded for this clonotype. The CDR3 sequence is CATLDPAGLPYNEQYF. The CDR3 DNA follows: TGTGCCACCTTAGACCCAGCGGGTCTACCCTACAATGAGCAGTACTTC. The chain uses TRBV15 and TRBJ2-1, with D perhaps matching TRBD2 (6 bases). The DNA end lines up better with TRBJ2-7; the J call may be wrong. CDR3 length: 16 amino acids. Germline CDR1 reads LNHNV; CDR2 reads YYDKDF (reference sequence).

This clonotype appeared a few times. J is TRBJ2-1 and V is TRBV5-6; tentative D call: TRBD2 (6 bases). This CDR3 is built from 15 residues. V gave up 2 bases and J gave up 7 bases, with 16 bases separating them. Looked up from germline, CDR1 is SGHDT and CDR2 is YYEEEE. The CDR3 DNA reads as TGTGCCAGCAGCTTTACTAGCTCGGGGAGGAATGAGCAGTTCTTC. Translating it yields CASSFTSSGRNEQFF.

This clonotype was detected a few times. The V call is TRBV24-1, the J call TRBJ2-7; a possible D gene is TRBD1 (6 bases). Trimming took off 3 bases at V and 2 bases at J, with 13 bases between the two ends. CDR3 length: 15 amino acids. The germline V gene has CDR1 KGHDR and CDR2 SFDVKD. The DNA for the CDR3 is TGTGCCACCAGTGATCCGAGGACAGCAGCCTACGAGCAGTACTTC. It codes for CATSDPRTAAYEQYF.

This clonotype was counted only a few times. This chain links TRBV13 with TRBJ2-7, with 14 bases that match TRBD2. J lost 6 bases, V lost 6 bases, and 7 bases had no gene match. The CDR3 sequence is 15 residues long. Looked up from germline, CDR1 is PRHDT and CDR2 is FYEKMQ (reference sequence). The CDR3 protein is CASSPGTSGGPEQYF. CDR3 sequence (DNA): TGTGCCAGCAGTCCAGGGACTAGCGGGGGACCCGAGCAGTACTTC.

This sequence joins TRBV9 and TRBJ2-3, with 13 bases matching TRBD2. J lost 0 bases, V lost 1 base, and 11 bases had no gene match. CDR1 is SGDLS, CDR2 YYNGEE, per germline. CDR3 length equals 20 residues. CDR3 coding DNA: TGTGCCAGCAGCGTACCGAGACGGACTAGCGGGGGTCGGAGCACAGATACGCAGTATTTT. Encoded protein: CASSVPRRTSGGRSTDTQYF.

CDR3 sequence (DNA): TGTGCCAGCAGTTACGAGGGACGCCCCTACGAGCAGTACTTC. Translating it yields CASSYEGRPYEQYF. V and J are TRBV6-2 or TRBV6-3 and TRBJ2-7; either TRBD1 or TRBD2 may supply D (5 bases each). This CDR3 region has 14 residues. Per germline, CDR1 MNHEY and CDR2 SVGEGT. Trimming removed 2 bases at V and 2 bases at J, with 10 bases between.

The rearrangement links TRBV29-1 to TRBJ2-7; D is perhaps TRBD2 (6 bases). The germline V gene encodes CDR1 SQVTM and CDR2 ANQGSEA. There are 12 residues in the CDR3. The V gene lost 7 bases and the J gene lost 3 bases, with 13 bases spanning the gap. CDR3 coding DNA: TGCAGCGGGGGGGACGGAGGCTACGAGCAGTACTTC. Residues: CSGGDGGYEQYF.

This clonotype came up a few times. The chain recombines TRBV7-3 with TRBJ1-6; D might be TRBD1 (5 bases). The CDR3 extends over 15 amino acids. The V end lost 1 base, the J end lost 9 bases, and 13 bases lay between the germline ends. The germline V gene has CDR1 SGHTA and CDR2 FQGTGA. Here the CDR3 reads CASSLKRGGGSPLHF. As DNA, the CDR3 is TGTGCCAGCAGCTTAAAGAGGGGCGGGGGTTCACCCCTCCACTTT.

This clonotype was picked up one time. This chain uses TRBV28 with TRBJ2-3; 10 bases map to TRBD1. V dropped 6 bases and J dropped 5; count of bases not matched to a gene: 11. This CDR3 contains 16 residues. From germline, CDR1 is MDHEN and CDR2 SYDVKM. The CDR3 coding sequence is TGTGCCAGCAGCGAATCCGGGACAGGGGTGCAAGATACGCAGTATTTT. Residues: CASSESGTGVQDTQYF.

This chain joins TRBV4-1 and TRBJ2-1; 7 bases align to TRBD2. Germline assignment: CDR1 MGHRA and CDR2 YSYEKL. The length of the CDR3 is 14 residues. J gave up 2 bases and V 3 bases, and 1 base lay outside the gene matches. In DNA form, the CDR3 reads TGCGCCAGCAGCCACCGGGGGGCCTACAATGAGCAGTTCTTC. It translates to CASSHRGAYNEQFF.

In its sample, this clonotype was seen many times. The chain is built from TRBV4-2 and TRBJ2-7; D remains ambiguous. This CDR3 contains 12 residues. V gave up 5 bases and J gave up 2 bases, with 7 bases separating them. Germline CDR1 is LGHNA and CDR2 is YNFKEQ. In DNA form, the CDR3 reads TGTGCCAGCAGCAACGGCCCCTACGAGCAGTACTTC. Its protein product is CASSNGPYEQYF.

The rearrangement joins TRBV27 to TRBJ2-1; 9 nucleotides agree with TRBD2. CDR3 length equals 15 residues. Germline V gene sequence: CDR1 MNHEY, CDR2 SMNVEV (reference sequence). Trimming removed 5 bases from V and 10 bases from J; junction bases left unmatched: 12. Here the CDR3 DNA reads TGTGCCAGCAGTCCCATAGCGGGGGCCTCACGGGAGCAGTTCTTC. Protein product: CASSPIAGASREQFF.